This T cell receptor beta chain was captured by sequencing in a study of T cells in Graves' hyperthyroidism and ophthalmopathy. Study-level information: Peripheral blood was collected at initial diagnosis, before any treatment.

Amplified TCR beta CDR3 regions came from RNA transcripts. During a first-round RT-PCR of the TCR CDR3, the HTBI primer set was used. TCRdb used MiXCR to reprocess the multiplex PCR reads, holding one entry per CDR3 protein. The table lists approximately 510,000 distinct CDR3 sequences, around 20% of them singletons. This clonotype was counted many times. Its antigen is as yet unknown. Study-wide results and limits: Among thyroid clonotypes expanded above 0.001, most also appeared in blood.

No progression to ophthalmopathy during 18 months of follow-up defined stable disease. This TCR came from a man aged 18 to 29 with Graves' hyperthyroidism. Material for sequencing was blood.

The CDR3 loop reads CASSSLAGSYEQYF. The CDR3 DNA sequence: TGTGCCAGCAGTTCGCTAGCGGGGTCCTACGAGCAGTACTTC. This rearrangement joins TRBV27 to TRBJ2-7; 9 bases are shared with TRBD2. The V gene end was trimmed by 4 bases and the J gene end by 1 base; junction bases not matched to a gene: 2. Per germline, CDR1 MNHEY and CDR2 SMNVEV (reference sequence). This CDR3 contains 14 residues.